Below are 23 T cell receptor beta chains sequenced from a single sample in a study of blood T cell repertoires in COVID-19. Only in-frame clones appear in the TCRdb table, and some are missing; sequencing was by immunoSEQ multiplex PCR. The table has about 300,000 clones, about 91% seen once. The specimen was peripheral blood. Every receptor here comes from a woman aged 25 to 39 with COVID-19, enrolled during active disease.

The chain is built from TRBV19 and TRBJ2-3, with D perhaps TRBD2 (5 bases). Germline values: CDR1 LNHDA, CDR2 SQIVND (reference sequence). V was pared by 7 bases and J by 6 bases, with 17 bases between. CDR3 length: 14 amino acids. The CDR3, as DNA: TGTGCCAGTACCCCTTCCGGGGAGACGGATACGCAGTATTTT. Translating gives CASTPSGETDTQYF. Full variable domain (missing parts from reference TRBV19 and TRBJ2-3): DGGITQSPKYLFRKEGQNVTLSCEQNLNHDAMYWYRQDPGQGLRLIYYSQIVNDFQKGDIAEGYSVSREKKESFPLTVTSAQKNPTAFYLCASTPSGETDTQYFGPGTRLTVL.

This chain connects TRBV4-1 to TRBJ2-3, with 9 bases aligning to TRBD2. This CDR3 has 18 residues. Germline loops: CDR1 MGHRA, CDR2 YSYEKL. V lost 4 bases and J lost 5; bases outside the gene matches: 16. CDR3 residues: CASSPGLAGGRKKDTQYF. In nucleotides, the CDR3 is TGCGCCAGCAGCCCCGGACTTGCGGGGGGGCGGAAAAAAGATACGCAGTATTTT.

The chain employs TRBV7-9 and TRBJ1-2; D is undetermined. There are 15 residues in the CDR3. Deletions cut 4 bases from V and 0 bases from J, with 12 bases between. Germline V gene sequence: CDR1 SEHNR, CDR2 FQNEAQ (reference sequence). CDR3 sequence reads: CASSYLEVANYGYTF. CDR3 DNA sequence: TGTGCCAGCAGCTACCTTGAGGTAGCTAACTATGGCTACACCTTC.

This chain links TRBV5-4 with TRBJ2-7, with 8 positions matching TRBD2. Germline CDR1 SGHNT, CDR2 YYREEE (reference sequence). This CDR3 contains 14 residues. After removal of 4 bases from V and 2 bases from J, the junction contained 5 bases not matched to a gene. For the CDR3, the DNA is TGTGCCAGCAGCCCGGGACTAGATCCCTACGAGCAGTACTTC. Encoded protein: CASSPGLDPYEQYF.

The chain's CDR3 is CASRLAGSYEQYV. The DNA for the CDR3 is TGTGCCAGCAGGCTAGCGGGGTCCTACGAGCAGTACGTC. The chain joins TRBV28 to TRBJ2-7, with 9 bases fitting TRBD2. The CDR3 has 13 residues. The germline V gene encodes CDR1 MDHEN and CDR2 SYDVKM. Losses at the gene ends were 6 bases for V and 1 base for J; bases not matched to a gene: 1.

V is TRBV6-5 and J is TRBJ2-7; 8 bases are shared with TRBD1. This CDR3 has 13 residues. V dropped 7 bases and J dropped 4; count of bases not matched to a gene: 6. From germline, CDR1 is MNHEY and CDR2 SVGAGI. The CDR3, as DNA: TGTGCCAGCAAGGACAGGGCCCTATACGAGCAGTACTTC. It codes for CASKDRALYEQYF.

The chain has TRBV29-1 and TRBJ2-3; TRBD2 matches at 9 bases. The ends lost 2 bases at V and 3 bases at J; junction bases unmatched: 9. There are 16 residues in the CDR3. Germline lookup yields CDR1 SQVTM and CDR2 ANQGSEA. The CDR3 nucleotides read TGCAGCGTTGAATCAAGGGCGCTAGCGGGGACAGATACGCAGTATTTT. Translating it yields CSVESRALAGTDTQYF.

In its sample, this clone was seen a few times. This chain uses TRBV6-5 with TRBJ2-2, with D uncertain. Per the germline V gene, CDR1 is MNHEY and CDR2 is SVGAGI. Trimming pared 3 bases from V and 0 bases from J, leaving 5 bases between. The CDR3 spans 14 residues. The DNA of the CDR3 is TGTGCCAGCAGTTATCCCTCGAACACCGGGGAGCTGTTTTTT. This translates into CASSYPSNTGELFF.

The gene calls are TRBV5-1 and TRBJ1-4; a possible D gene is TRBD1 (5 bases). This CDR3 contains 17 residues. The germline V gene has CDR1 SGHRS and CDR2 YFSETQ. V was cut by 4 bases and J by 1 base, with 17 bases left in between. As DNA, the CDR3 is TGCGCCAGCAGCCCGAGGAGGGGTGAGGGAACTAATGAAAAACTGTTTTTT. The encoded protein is CASSPRRGEGTNEKLFF.

The CDR3 sequence: CASTQQGAGTEAFF. DNA for the CDR3: TGCGCCAGCACTCAACAGGGGGCAGGTACTGAAGCTTTCTTT. J is TRBJ1-1 and V is TRBV5-1, with TRBD1 identical over 9 bases. J gave up 5 bases and V 6 bases, and 8 bases lay outside the gene matches. Germline V lookup: CDR1 SGHRS, CDR2 YFSETQ. This CDR3 region has 14 residues.

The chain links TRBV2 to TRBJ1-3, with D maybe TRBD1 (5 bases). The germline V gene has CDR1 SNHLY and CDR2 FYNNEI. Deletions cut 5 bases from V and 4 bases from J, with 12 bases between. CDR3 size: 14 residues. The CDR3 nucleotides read TGTGCCAGCAGTCAGACGCGGGACGGAAACACCATATATTTT. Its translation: CASSQTRDGNTIYF.

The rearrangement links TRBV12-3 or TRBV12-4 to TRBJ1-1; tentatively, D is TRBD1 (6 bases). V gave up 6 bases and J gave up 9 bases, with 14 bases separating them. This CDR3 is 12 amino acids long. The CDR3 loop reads CASSLSGQKAFF. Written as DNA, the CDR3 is TGTGCCAGCAGCCTTTCGGGACAAAAAGCTTTCTTT.

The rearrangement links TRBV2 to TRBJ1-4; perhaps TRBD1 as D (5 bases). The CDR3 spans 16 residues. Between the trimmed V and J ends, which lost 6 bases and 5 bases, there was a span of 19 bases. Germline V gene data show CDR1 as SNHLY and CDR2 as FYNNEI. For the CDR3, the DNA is TGTGCCAGCAGGAGACCTGCGGGGGTGACGAATGAAAAACTGTTTTTT. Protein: CASRRPAGVTNEKLFF.

The CDR3 DNA follows: TGTGCCAGCAGCCAAGAAGACAGGTTGAACACTGAAGCTTTCTTT. It specifies CASSQEDRLNTEAFF. The J gene is TRBJ1-1, the V gene TRBV3-1 (or the pseudogene TRBV3-2), with TRBD1 as a possible D gene (6 bases). The germline V and J ends were trimmed by 0 bases and 0 bases, with 8 bases remaining between them. The CDR3 runs to 15 residues. Germline-derived CDR1 and CDR2 are LGHDT and YNNKEL (reference sequence).

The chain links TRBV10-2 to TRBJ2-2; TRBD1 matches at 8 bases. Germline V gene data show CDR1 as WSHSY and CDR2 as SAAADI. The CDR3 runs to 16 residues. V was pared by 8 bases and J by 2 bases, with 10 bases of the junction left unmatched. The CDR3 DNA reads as TGCGCCAGCGGGCCAAACAGGGGGGTCAACACCGGGGAGCTGTTTTTT. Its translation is CASGPNRGVNTGELFF.

CDR3 nucleotides: TGCGCCAGCAGTGAGTCAAAGACAACCACTAGATCGCGATCCCCCTTAAACTATGGCTACACCTTC. Translation gives CASSESKTTTRSRSPLNYGYTF. This rearrangement joins TRBV10-1 to TRBJ1-2; D not resolved. Germline V gene data show CDR1 as WNHNN and CDR2 as SYGVQD (reference sequence). This CDR3 spans 22 amino acids. Between the trimmed V and J ends, which lost 0 bases and 2 bases, there was a span of 31 bases.

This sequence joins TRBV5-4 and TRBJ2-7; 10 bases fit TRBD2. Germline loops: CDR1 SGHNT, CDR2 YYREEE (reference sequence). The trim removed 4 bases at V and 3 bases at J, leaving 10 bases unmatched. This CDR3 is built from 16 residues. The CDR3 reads CASSERTSGAFYEQYF. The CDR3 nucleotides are TGTGCCAGCAGCGAAAGAACTAGCGGGGCATTCTACGAGCAGTACTTC.

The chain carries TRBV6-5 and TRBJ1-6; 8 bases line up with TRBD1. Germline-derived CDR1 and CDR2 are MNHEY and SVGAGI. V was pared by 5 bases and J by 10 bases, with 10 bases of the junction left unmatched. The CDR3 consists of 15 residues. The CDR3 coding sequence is TGTGCCAGCAGTCAACCTGGACAGGGAGGATCACCCCTCCACTTT. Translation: CASSQPGQGGSPLHF.

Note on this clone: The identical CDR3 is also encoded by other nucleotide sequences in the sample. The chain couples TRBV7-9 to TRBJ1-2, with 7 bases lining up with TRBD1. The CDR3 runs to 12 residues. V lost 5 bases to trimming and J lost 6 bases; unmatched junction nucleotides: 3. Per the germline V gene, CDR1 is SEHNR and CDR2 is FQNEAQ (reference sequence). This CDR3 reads CASSLQGNGYTF. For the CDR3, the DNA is TGTGCCAGCAGCCTACAGGGGAATGGCTACACCTTC.

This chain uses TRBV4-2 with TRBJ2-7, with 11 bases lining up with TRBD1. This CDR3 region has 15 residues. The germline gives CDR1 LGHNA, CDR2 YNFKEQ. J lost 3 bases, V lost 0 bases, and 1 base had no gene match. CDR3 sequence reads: CASSQEGTGGYEQYF. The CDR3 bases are TGTGCCAGCAGCCAAGAAGGGACAGGGGGCTACGAGCAGTACTTC.

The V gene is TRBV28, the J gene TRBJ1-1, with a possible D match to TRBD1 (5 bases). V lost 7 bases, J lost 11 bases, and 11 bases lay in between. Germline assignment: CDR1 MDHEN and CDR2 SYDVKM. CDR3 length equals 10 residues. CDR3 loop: CASTQGQAFF. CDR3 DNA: TGTGCCAGCACCCAGGGTCAGGCTTTCTTT.

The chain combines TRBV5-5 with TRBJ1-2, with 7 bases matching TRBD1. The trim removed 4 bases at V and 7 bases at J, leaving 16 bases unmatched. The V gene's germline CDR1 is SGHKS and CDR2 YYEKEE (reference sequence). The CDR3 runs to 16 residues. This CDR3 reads CASSLPVVGQWLGYTF. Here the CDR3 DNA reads TGTGCCAGCAGCCTCCCCGTGGTGGGACAGTGGCTTGGCTACACCTTC.

The CDR3 sequence: CASRQQGKKNTEAFF. The CDR3 DNA is TGTGCCAGCAGGCAACAGGGTAAGAAGAACACTGAAGCTTTCTTT. The chain combines TRBV7-9 with TRBJ1-1; the D gene is possibly TRBD1 (6 bases). The length of the CDR3 is 15 residues. V shed 6 bases and J shed 1 base, with 15 bases lying between them. Germline CDR1 SEHNR, CDR2 FQNEAQ (reference sequence).